The rows below give T cell receptor beta chains drawn from one sample of a study of control samples from healthy donors and cancer patients. The protocol was immunoSEQ multiplex PCR, while the TCRdb copy is restricted to in-frame clones and leaves out a portion. The sample carries 150,000 to 200,000 clones, about 94% recorded once. Sequencing used blood. Receptor source: a woman between 25 and 40 years old in good health. Both conserved end residues are trimmed from each CDR3.

TRBV20-1	TRBJ2-7	SASNTGAYEQY
TRBV4-2	TRBJ2-7	ASSMGTGPSYEQY
TRBV20-1	TRBJ2-7	SARVIDYEQY
TRBV5-4	TRBJ2-3	ASSLMGGTDTQY
TRBV9	TRBJ1-6	ASSVGSSYNSPLH
TRBV29-1	TRBJ1-2	SVPAGRGGYT
TRBV10-3	TRBJ2-1	AQVRDPKQF
TRBV2	TRBJ1-5	ASSEAPGQISYSNQPQH
TRBV7-3	TRBJ2-7	ASSLTPGQESQY
TRBV7-2	TRBJ2-1	ASSHQSDEQF
TRBV25-1	TRBJ2-3	ASSEGLGPRPRTQY